These T cell receptor beta chains were read from a single sample in a study of healthy donors' naive CD4 and CD8 T cells. TCRdb redid the calling of the reads with MiXCR, one entry per CDR3 protein. The sample lists about 180,000 distinct CDR3 sequences; about four fifths were seen once. The sample consisted of naive CD4+ and CD8+ T cells sorted from blood, pooled from several donors. The source of these receptors is a pool of human donors in good health; the sample pools cells from several healthy donors. CDR3s leave out the opening cysteine and the closing phenylalanine or tryptophan.

CDR3 protein	J gene	V gene
ASSLVLAAVNEQF	TRBJ2-1	TRBV5-1
SANRGSSPYNEQF	TRBJ2-1	TRBV20-1
ASSQERTANTGELF	TRBJ2-2	TRBV4-3
SVGHGGETQY	TRBJ2-5	TRBV29-1
AWSQGLPSTDTQY	TRBJ2-3	TRBV30
ASSLVGQAYEQY	TRBJ2-7	TRBV5-4
ASRLGNTIY	TRBJ1-3	TRBV5-5
SVVPTSDQETQY	TRBJ2-5	TRBV29-1
AISESASTDTQY	TRBJ2-3	TRBV10-3
SVYGQGVTYEQY	TRBJ2-7	TRBV29-1
ASSHRGQSYEQY	TRBJ2-7	TRBV19
ASSTRDRVYGYT	TRBJ1-2	TRBV19
SVGRYTEAF	TRBJ1-1	TRBV29-1
SVEGPNQGQY	TRBJ2-3	TRBV29-1